This T cell receptor beta chain was observed in a study of T cell changes during pregnancy in multiple sclerosis. Measured with immunoSEQ multiplex PCR; TCRdb has only the in-frame clones, and not every one. The top ten hold 0.5% to 0.6% of the sample, which has tens of thousands of clones, about 92% seen once. Trimming stripped 6 bases from V and 0 bases from J, with 14 bases between. This CDR3 spans 15 amino acids. Germline V gives CDR1 KGHSH, CDR2 LQKENI. This chain uses TRBV18 with TRBJ1-1; the D gene is possibly TRBD1 (6 bases). The clonotype originates from a female donor with multiple sclerosis, enrolled in a pregnancy study. This sample comprised CD4+ T cells from peripheral blood mononuclear cells, obtained after pregnancy. CDR3 sequence reads: CASSPRQDLNTEAFF. Here the CDR3 DNA reads TGTGCCAGCTCGCCAAGACAGGACCTGAACACTGAAGCTTTCTTT.